These 23 T cell receptor beta chains came from one sample sequenced in a study of response to subunit inactivated influenza vaccine. Each CDR3 protein is one row after TCRdb ran MiXCR on the RT-PCR reads. The sample has about 520,000 distinct CDR3 sequences; about 25% are singletons. The source material was CD4+ T cells sorted from PBMCs, sampled 4 to 6 days after vaccination. These receptors came from a man between 45 and 60 years old who received an inactivated influenza vaccine.

The chain carries TRBV29-1 and TRBJ2-7; no clear D gene. V dropped 3 bases and J dropped 2 bases, with 8 bases sitting between them. This CDR3 has 12 residues. Per germline, CDR1 SQVTM and CDR2 ANQGSEA. In nucleotides, the CDR3 is TGCAGCGTTGAGGATAATACCTACGAGCAGTACTTC. Protein: CSVEDNTYEQYF.

V usage is TRBV20-1 and J usage is TRBJ2-7; D is undetermined. The CDR3 length is 14 residues. The ends were cut back, 1 base at V and 6 bases at J, with 16 bases in the middle. Germline V lookup: CDR1 DFQATT, CDR2 SNEGSKA (reference sequence). The CDR3 is CSARAFESLTEQYF. CDR3 DNA: TGCAGTGCTAGAGCCTTTGAATCCCTCACCGAGCAGTACTTC.

In its sample, this clonotype was seen a few times. This chain joins TRBV11-2 and TRBJ1-5; perhaps TRBD1 as D (5 bases). Germline V gene data show CDR1 as SGHAT and CDR2 as FQNNGV. Trimming pared 1 base from V and 9 bases from J, leaving 10 bases between. This CDR3 is built from 13 residues. CDR3 sequence: CASSLVGAGPQHF. The DNA for the CDR3 is TGTGCCAGCAGCTTAGTTGGGGCTGGGCCCCAGCATTTT. The whole variable domain, remainder taken from reference TRBV11-2 and TRBJ1-5, is EAGVAQSPRYKIIEKRQSVAFWCNPISGHATLYWYQQILGQGPKLLIQFQNNGVVDDSQLPKDRFSAERLKGVDSTLKIQPAKLEDSAVYLCASSLVGAGPQHFGDGTRLSIL.

The chain uses TRBV7-9 and TRBJ2-3; no firm D call. The germline gives CDR1 SEHNR, CDR2 FQNEAQ (reference sequence). V shed 3 bases and J shed 0 bases, with 10 bases lying between them. There are 15 residues in the CDR3. CDR3 residues: CASSFASSSTDTQYF. The CDR3 DNA reads TGTGCCAGCAGCTTCGCCAGCTCTAGCACAGATACGCAGTATTTT.

CDR3 in DNA: TGTGCCAGCAGCTTAGCCCAGGGGTACAATGAGCAGTTCTTC. This sequence encodes CASSLAQGYNEQFF. This sequence joins TRBV11-2 and TRBJ2-1; TRBD1 is a possible D gene (6 bases). The V gene's germline CDR1 is SGHAT and CDR2 FQNNGV. CDR3 length equals 14 residues. V dropped 1 base and J dropped 4 bases, with 8 bases sitting between them.

The J gene is TRBJ2-1, the V gene TRBV12-3 or TRBV12-4; D call uncertain. CDR3 length: 15 residues. The V and J ends lost 7 bases and 4 bases respectively, with 17 bases between them. The DNA for the CDR3 is TGTGCCAGCATTAATACGGGTACCTCTTACAATGAGCAGTTCTTC. Translating it yields CASINTGTSYNEQFF.

The genes are TRBV20-1 and TRBJ1-5; 8 bases are a match to TRBD1. Germline V gives CDR1 DFQATT, CDR2 SNEGSKA (reference sequence). V shed 8 bases and J 2 bases; nucleotides not matched to a gene: 2. The CDR3 is 12 residues long. In nucleotides, the CDR3 is TGCAGTTCAGGGGGCGGCAATCAGCCCCAGCATTTT. Encoded protein: CSSGGGNQPQHF.

The V gene is TRBV5-1, the J gene TRBJ1-1; the D is unclear. This CDR3 region has 15 residues. The V gene's germline CDR1 is SGHRS and CDR2 YFSETQ. The V gene lost 8 bases and the J gene lost 1 base, with 18 bases spanning the gap. Here the CDR3 DNA reads TGCGCCAGTAACCGTGAGGGCCGAGGGAACACTGAAGCTTTCTTT. Protein: CASNREGRGNTEAFF.

This clonotype was seen a handful of times. V gene TRBV6-5 combines with J gene TRBJ2-7, with D unresolved. CDR1 is MNHEY, CDR2 SVGAGI, per germline. CDR3 size: 15 residues. V was pared by 2 bases and J by 1 base, with 12 bases between. The CDR3 coding sequence is TGTGCCAGCAGTTACACGGAAGGACGGTCCTACGAGCAGTACTTC. Its translation is CASSYTEGRSYEQYF.

This clonotype was seen at least ten times. The V gene is TRBV12-3 or TRBV12-4, the J gene TRBJ2-3; D may be TRBD2 (7 bases). Trimming pared 10 bases from V and 3 bases from J, leaving 17 bases between. This CDR3 is built from 14 residues. The CDR3 here is CATRWGGGTDTQYF. The CDR3 DNA reads TGTGCCACACGCTGGGGGGGCGGGACAGATACGCAGTATTTT.

This clonotype appeared a few times. This chain links TRBV7-6 with TRBJ2-5, with TRBD2 matching over 7 bases. V lost 4 bases and J lost 3; bases outside the gene matches: 8. This CDR3 is 15 amino acids long. Per the germline V gene, CDR1 is SGHVS and CDR2 is FNYEAQ. This CDR3 reads CASSSQAGRKETQYF. CDR3 DNA: TGTGCCAGCAGCTCGCAAGCGGGGAGAAAAGAGACCCAGTACTTC. Variable domain in full (rest from reference TRBV7-6 and TRBJ2-5): GAGVSQSPRYKVTKRGQDVALRCDPISGHVSLYWYRQALGQGPEFLTYFNYEAQQDKSGLPNDRFSAERPEGSISTLTIQRTEQRDSAMYRCASSSQAGRKETQYFGPGTRLLVL.

This clonotype was detected a few times. The V gene is TRBV20-1, the J gene TRBJ2-7; D may be TRBD2 (6 bases). Trimming pared 1 base from V and 0 bases from J, leaving 19 bases between. Germline lookup yields CDR1 DFQATT and CDR2 SNEGSKA (reference sequence). The length of the CDR3 is 17 residues. CDR3 loop: CSARGTPRDLSSYEQYF. CDR3 DNA sequence: TGCAGTGCTAGAGGAACCCCCCGGGACTTAAGCTCCTACGAGCAGTACTTC.

This chain links TRBV4-3 with TRBJ1-1, with no clear D. Deletions cut 4 bases from V and 3 bases from J, with 18 bases between. The CDR3 consists of 16 residues. Germline CDR1 LGHNA, CDR2 YSLEER. The CDR3 loop is CASSLQGRPGDTEAFF. The CDR3 nucleotides are TGCGCCAGCAGCCTACAAGGTAGGCCCGGGGACACTGAAGCTTTCTTT.

The V gene is TRBV7-2, the J gene TRBJ2-3; 12 bases agree with TRBD2. The CDR3 runs to 15 residues. Germline V gene data show CDR1 as SGHTA and CDR2 as FQGNSA. With 6 bases clipped from V and 4 bases from J, the junction kept 5 bases outside the gene matches. The CDR3 region is CASRPSGGAADTQYF. The CDR3 coding sequence is TGTGCCAGCAGACCTAGCGGGGGGGCGGCAGATACGCAGTATTTT. The full variable domain, rest sourced from reference TRBV7-2 and TRBJ2-3, is GAGVSQSPSNKVTEKGKDVELRCDPISGHTALYWYRQSLGQGLEFLIYFQGNSAPDKSGLPSDRFSAERTGGSVSTLTIQRTQQEDSAVYLCASRPSGGAADTQYFGPGTRLTVL.

The gene calls are TRBV4-2 and TRBJ2-1; D is tentatively TRBD1 or TRBD2 (5 bases each). The CDR3 is 16 residues long. Germline CDR1 reads LGHNA; CDR2 reads YNFKEQ. With 0 bases removed from V and 4 bases from J, the gap between germline ends came to 13 bases. The CDR3 bases are TGTGCCAGCAGCCAAGATCGGGACGGTACTTACAATGAGCAGTTCTTC. Protein product: CASSQDRDGTYNEQFF.

This clonotype was seen only a few times. The rearrangement uses TRBV4-1 and TRBJ2-3, with TRBD2 matching over 11 bases. CDR1 is MGHRA and CDR2 is YSYEKL in the germline V gene. The CDR3 covers 16 residues. The junction had 4 bases not matched to a gene; V was cut back by 0 bases and J by 5 bases. DNA for the CDR3: TGCGCCAGCAGCCAAGATGCTAGCGGGGGGAAAGATACGCAGTATTTT. This encodes CASSQDASGGKDTQYF.

This clonotype was counted between two and nine times. The V and J genes are TRBV20-1 and TRBJ2-4; D call uncertain. V was clipped by 1 base and J by 0 bases, with 4 bases between them. CDR3 length: 13 residues. The germline gives CDR1 DFQATT, CDR2 SNEGSKA (reference sequence). The CDR3 reads CSARGTAKNIQYF. CDR3 coding DNA: TGCAGTGCTAGAGGGACAGCCAAAAACATTCAGTACTTC.

This clonotype was counted only a few times. The chain employs TRBV7-9 and TRBJ2-1, with 8 bases lining up with TRBD2. Germline lookup yields CDR1 SEHNR and CDR2 FQNEAQ (reference sequence). CDR3 length: 15 amino acids. Losses at the gene ends were 5 bases for V and 10 bases for J; bases not matched to a gene: 13. The CDR3 spells CASSTRLAPSGEQFF. CDR3 coding DNA: TGTGCCAGCAGCACCCGACTAGCGCCGAGTGGGGAGCAGTTCTTC.

The chain combines TRBV6-2 or TRBV6-3 with TRBJ1-5; the D gene is possibly TRBD1 (6 bases). Trimming took off 6 bases at V and 7 bases at J, with 10 bases between the two ends. Germline CDR1 MNHEY, CDR2 SVGEGT. CDR3 length: 12 residues. The CDR3 DNA is TGTGCCAGCAGGCGGGACATCCAGCCCCAGCATTTT. Translated, it gives CASRRDIQPQHF.

This chain joins TRBV7-6 and TRBJ2-7; 7 nucleotides agree with TRBD1. This CDR3 spans 13 amino acids. The germline CDR1 and CDR2 sequences are SGHVS and FNYEAQ. The V segment lost 4 bases and the J segment 3 bases; nucleotides outside the gene matches: 3. The CDR3 region is CASSYDRDYEQYF. The CDR3 bases are TGTGCCAGCAGCTACGACAGGGACTACGAGCAGTACTTC.

The V gene is TRBV27, the J gene TRBJ2-7; D remains ambiguous. Germline lookup yields CDR1 MNHEY and CDR2 SMNVEV (reference sequence). Between the trimmed V and J ends, which lost 6 bases and 5 bases, there was a span of 26 bases. The CDR3 is 17 amino acids. CDR3 sequence: CASRPIGIGLNGHEQYF. The CDR3 coding sequence is TGTGCCAGCAGACCGATAGGCATCGGGCTTAACGGACACGAGCAGTACTTC.

J is TRBJ2-3 and V is TRBV28; D unresolved. This CDR3 is built from 13 residues. Germline V gene lookup returns CDR1 MDHEN and CDR2 SYDVKM. Trimming took off 5 bases at V and 6 bases at J, with 12 bases between the two ends. DNA for the CDR3: TGTGCCAGCAGTCGGGCCATTTCCGATACGCAGTATTTT. It translates to CASSRAISDTQYF.

This CDR3 reads CASSPDRSRLETQYF. Written as DNA, the CDR3 is TGTGCCAGCAGCCCCGACAGATCCCGTCTGGAGACCCAGTACTTC. This chain joins TRBV28 and TRBJ2-5; TRBD1 might be the D (5 bases). Germline-derived CDR1 and CDR2 are MDHEN and SYDVKM. The CDR3 extends over 15 amino acids. Trimming removed 6 bases at V and 5 bases at J, with 19 bases between. Variable domain in full (rest from reference TRBV28 and TRBJ2-5): DVKVTQSSRYLVKRTGEKVFLECVQDMDHENMFWYRQDPGLGLRLIYFSYDVKMKEKGDIPEGYSVSREKKERFSLILESASTNQTSMYLCASSPDRSRLETQYFGPGTRLLVL.